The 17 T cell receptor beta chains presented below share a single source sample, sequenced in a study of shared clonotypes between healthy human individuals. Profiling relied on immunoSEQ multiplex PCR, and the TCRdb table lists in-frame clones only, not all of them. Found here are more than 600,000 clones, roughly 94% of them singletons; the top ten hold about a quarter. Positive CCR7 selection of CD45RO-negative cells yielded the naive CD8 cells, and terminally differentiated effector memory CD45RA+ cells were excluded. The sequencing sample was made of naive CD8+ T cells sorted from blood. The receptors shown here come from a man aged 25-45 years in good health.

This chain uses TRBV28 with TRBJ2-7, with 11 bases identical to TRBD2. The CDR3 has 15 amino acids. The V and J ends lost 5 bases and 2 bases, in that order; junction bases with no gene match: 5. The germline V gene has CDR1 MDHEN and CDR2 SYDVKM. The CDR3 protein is CASSPLAGGTYEQYF. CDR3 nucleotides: TGTGCCAGCAGTCCTCTAGCGGGAGGCACCTACGAGCAGTACTTC.

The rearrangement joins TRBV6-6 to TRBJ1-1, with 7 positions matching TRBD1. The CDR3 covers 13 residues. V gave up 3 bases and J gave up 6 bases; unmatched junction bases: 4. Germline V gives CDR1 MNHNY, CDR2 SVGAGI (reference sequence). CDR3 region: CASSYRGGPEAFF. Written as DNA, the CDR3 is TGTGCCAGCAGTTATCGAGGGGGCCCTGAAGCTTTCTTT.

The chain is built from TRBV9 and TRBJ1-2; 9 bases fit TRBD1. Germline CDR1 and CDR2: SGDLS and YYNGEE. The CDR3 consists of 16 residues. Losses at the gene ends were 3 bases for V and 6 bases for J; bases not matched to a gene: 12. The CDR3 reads CASSAQGARLLHGYTF. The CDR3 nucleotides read TGTGCCAGCAGCGCACAGGGGGCTAGGTTATTGCATGGCTACACCTTC. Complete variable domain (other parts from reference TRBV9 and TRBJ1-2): DSGVTQTPKHLITATGQRVTLRCSPRSGDLSVYWYQQSLDQGLQFLIQYYNGEERAKGNILERFSAQQFPDLHSELNLSSLELGDSALYFCASSAQGARLLHGYTFGSGTRLTVV.

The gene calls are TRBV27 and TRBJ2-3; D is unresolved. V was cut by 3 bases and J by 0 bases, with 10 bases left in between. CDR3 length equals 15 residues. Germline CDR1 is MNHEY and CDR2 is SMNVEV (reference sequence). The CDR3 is CASSFGYTSTDTQYF. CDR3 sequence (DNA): TGTGCCAGCAGTTTCGGATACACTAGCACAGATACGCAGTATTTT.

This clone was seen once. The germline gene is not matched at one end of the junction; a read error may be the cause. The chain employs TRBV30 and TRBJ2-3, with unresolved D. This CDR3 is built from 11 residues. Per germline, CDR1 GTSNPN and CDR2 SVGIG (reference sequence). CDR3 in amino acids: CAWGVTDTQYF. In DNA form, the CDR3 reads TGTGCCTGGGGTGTCACAGATACGCAGTATTTT.

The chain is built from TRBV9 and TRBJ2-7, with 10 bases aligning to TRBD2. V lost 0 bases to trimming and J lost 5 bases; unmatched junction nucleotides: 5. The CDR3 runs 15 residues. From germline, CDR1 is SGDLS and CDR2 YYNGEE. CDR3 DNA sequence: TGTGCCAGCAGCGTAGCGGGTCTAGCGGGAGACGAGCAGTACTTC. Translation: CASSVAGLAGDEQYF.

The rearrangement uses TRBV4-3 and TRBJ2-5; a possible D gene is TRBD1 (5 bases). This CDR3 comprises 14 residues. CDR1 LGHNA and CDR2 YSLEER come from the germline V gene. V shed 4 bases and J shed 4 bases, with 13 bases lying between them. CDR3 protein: CASSPNRFLETQYF. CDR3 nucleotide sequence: TGCGCCAGCAGCCCGAACAGGTTTCTAGAGACCCAGTACTTC.

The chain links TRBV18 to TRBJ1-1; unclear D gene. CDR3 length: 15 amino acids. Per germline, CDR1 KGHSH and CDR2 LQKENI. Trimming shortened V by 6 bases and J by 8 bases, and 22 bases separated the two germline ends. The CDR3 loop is CASSFNREWGVEAFF. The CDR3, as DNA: TGTGCCAGCTCGTTTAACCGGGAGTGGGGAGTCGAAGCTTTCTTT.

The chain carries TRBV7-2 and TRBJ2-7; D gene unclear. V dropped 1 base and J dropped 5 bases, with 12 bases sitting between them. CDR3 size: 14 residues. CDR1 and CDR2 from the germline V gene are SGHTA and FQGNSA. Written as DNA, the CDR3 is TGTGCCAGCAGCTTAGTCGTGGCGGTCCACGAGCAGTACTTC. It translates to CASSLVVAVHEQYF.

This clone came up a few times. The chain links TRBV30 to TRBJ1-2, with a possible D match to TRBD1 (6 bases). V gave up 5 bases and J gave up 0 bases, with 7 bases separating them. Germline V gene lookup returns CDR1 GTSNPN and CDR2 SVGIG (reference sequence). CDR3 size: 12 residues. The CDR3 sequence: CAWQGSNYGYTF. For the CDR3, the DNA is TGTGCCTGGCAGGGGTCTAACTATGGCTACACCTTC.

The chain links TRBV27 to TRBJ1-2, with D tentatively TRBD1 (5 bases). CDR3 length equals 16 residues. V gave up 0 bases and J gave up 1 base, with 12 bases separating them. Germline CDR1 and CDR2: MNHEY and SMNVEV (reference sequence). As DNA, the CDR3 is TGTGCCAGCAGTTTATCCTCCGGGACCGTTAACTATGGCTACACCTTC. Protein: CASSLSSGTVNYGYTF.

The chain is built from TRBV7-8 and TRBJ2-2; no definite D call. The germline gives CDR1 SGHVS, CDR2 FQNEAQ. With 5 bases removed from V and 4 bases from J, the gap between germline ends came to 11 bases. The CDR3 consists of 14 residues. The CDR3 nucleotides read TGTGCCAGCAGCCCTCTTAGGATCACCGGGGAGCTGTTTTTT. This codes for CASSPLRITGELFF.

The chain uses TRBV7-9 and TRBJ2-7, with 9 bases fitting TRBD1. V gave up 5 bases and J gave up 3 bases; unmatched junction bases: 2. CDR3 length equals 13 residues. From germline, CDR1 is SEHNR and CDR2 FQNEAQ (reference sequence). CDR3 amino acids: CASSLTGGYEQYF. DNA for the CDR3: TGTGCCAGCAGCCTGACAGGGGGCTACGAGCAGTACTTC.

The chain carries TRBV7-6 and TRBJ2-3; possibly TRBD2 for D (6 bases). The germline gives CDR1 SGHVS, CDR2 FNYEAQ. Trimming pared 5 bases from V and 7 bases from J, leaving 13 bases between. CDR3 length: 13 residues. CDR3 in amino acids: CASSRLVPNTQYF. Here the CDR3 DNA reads TGTGCCAGCAGCAGACTAGTCCCGAATACGCAGTATTTT.

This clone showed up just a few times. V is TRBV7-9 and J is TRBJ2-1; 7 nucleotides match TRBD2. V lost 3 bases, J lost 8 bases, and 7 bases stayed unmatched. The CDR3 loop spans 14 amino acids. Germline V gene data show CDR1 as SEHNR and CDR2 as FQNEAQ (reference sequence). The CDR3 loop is CASSFEGGPDEQFF. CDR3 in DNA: TGTGCCAGCAGCTTCGAGGGAGGGCCGGATGAGCAGTTCTTC.

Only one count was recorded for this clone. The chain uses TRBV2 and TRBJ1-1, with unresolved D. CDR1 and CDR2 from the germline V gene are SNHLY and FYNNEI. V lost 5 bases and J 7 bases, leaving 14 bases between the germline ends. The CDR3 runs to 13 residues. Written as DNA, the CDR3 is TGTGCCAGCAGTAACCCTTCGGAAGGTGAAGCTTTCTTT. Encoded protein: CASSNPSEGEAFF. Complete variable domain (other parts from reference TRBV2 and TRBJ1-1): EPEVTQTPSHQVTQMGQEVILRCVPISNHLYFYWYRQILGQKVEFLVSFYNNEISEKSEIFDDQFSVERPDGSNFTLKIRSTKLEDSAMYFCASSNPSEGEAFFGQGTRLTVV.

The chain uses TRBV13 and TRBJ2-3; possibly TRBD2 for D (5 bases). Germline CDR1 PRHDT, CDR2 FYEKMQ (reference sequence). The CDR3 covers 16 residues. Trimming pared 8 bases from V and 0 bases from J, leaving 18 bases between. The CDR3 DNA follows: TGTGCCAGCGCAGTCGGCGCGGGCCAAAGCACAGATACGCAGTATTTT. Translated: CASAVGAGQSTDTQYF.